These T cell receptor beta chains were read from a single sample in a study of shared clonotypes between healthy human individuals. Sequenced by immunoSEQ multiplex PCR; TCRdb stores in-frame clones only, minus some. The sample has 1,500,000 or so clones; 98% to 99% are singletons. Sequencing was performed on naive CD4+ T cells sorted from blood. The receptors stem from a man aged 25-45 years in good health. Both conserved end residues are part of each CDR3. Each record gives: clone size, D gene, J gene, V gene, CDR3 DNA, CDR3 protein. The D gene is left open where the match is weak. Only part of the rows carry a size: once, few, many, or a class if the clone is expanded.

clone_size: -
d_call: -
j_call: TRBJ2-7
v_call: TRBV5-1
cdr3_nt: TGCGCCAGCAGCTTGGCCCTACAGAGCTCCTACGAGCAGTACTTC
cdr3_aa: CASSLALQSSYEQYF

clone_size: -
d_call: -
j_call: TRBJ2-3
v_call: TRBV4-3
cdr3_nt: TGCGCCAGCAGCCGTATCATAACCTTACAGGGTTCGACTGGGACAGATACGCAGTATTTT
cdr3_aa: CASSRIITLQGSTGTDTQYF

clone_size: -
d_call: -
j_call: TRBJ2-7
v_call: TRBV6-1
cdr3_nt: TGTGCCAGCAGAGTTTTGACCGGCCGGCCCTACGAGCAGTACTTC
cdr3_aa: CASRVLTGRPYEQYF

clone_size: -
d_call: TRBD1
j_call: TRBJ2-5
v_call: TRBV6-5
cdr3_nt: TGTGCCAGCAGTTACCGGACAGGGGCGGTGGAGACCCAGTACTTC
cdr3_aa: CASSYRTGAVETQYF

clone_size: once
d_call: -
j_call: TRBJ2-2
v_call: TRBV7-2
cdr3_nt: TGTGCCAGCAGCTTAGCGTTAGACCGGGCCGGGGAGCTGTTTTTT
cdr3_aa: CASSLALDRAGELFF

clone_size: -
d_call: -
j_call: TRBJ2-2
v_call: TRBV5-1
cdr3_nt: TGCGCCAGCAGCTCCCTGGGGTCTAGCTCGACGACCACCGGGGAGCTGTTTTTT
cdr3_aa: CASSSLGSSSTTTGELFF

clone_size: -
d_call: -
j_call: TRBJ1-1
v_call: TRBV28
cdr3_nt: TGTGCCAGCAGTACCTTCGACCCGTTCAACACTGAAGCTTTCTTT
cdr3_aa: CASSTFDPFNTEAFF

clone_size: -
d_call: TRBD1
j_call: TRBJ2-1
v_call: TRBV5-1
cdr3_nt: TGCGCCAGCAGCTGGCGAACAGGGGCTGCGCTCTCCTACAATGAGCAGTTCTTC
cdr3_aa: CASSWRTGAALSYNEQFF

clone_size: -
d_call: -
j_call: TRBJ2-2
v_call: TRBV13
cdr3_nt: TGTGCCAGCAGCCGAGCGCGGGACACTGGATTGACCGGGGAGCTGTTTTTT
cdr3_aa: CASSRARDTGLTGELFF

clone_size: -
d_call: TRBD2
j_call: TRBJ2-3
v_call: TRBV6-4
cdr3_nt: TGTGCCAGCAGTGCCTCGCATGTCCAGGGACTAGCGGACACAGATACGCAGTATTTT
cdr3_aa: CASSASHVQGLADTDTQYF

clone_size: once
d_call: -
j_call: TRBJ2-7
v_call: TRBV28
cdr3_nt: TGTGCCAGCAGACCCCCTAGCCGGAGCTGGAACGAGCAGTACTTC
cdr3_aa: CASRPPSRSWNEQYF

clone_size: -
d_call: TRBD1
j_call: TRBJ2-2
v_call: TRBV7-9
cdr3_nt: TGTGCCAGCAGCTCGGACAGGGGCACCGGGGAGCTGTTTTTT
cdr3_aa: CASSSDRGTGELFF

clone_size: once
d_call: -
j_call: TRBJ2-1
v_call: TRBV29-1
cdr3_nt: TGCAGCTCAAATTTTAGAACAGTCCACAATGAGCAGTTCTTC
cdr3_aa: CSSNFRTVHNEQFF

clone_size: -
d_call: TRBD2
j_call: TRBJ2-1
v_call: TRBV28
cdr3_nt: TGTGCCAGCAGTTTTCCCCGAAGGACTAGCGGGAGTGACGCCTACAATGAGCAGTTCTTC
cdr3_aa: CASSFPRRTSGSDAYNEQFF

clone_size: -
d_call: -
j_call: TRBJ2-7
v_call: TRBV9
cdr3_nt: TGTGCCAGCAGCGTAGGACCAAGCTCCTACGAGCAGTACTTC
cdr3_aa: CASSVGPSSYEQYF

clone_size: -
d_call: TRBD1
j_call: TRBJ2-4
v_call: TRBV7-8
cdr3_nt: TGTGCCAGCAGTCGCGACAGGGCCGTGAAGGCCAAAAACATTCAGTACTTC
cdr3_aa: CASSRDRAVKAKNIQYF

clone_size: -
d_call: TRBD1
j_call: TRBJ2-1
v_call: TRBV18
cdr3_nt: TGTGCCAGCTCGTCGGGACAGGGTGGGAAGCAGTTCTTC
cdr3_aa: CASSSGQGGKQFF

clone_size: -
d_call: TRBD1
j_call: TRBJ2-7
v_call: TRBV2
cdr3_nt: TGTGCCAGCAGTGAACTAGGGACAGGGTATTTCTTC
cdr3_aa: CASSELGTGYFF

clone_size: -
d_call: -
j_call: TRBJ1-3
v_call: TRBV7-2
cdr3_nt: TGTGCCAGCAGCCCCCGAACAGGAGGGGGAAACACCATATATTTT
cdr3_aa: CASSPRTGGGNTIYF

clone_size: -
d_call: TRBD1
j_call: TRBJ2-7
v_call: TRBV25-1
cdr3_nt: TGTGCCAGCAGCAAAAGGGACAGGGGAGGCTACGAGCAGTACTTC
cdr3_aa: CASSKRDRGGYEQYF

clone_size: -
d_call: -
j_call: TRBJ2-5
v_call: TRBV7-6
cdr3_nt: TGTGCCAGCAGCTTAATCAGGGGGGGCCAAGAGACCCAGTACTTC
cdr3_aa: CASSLIRGGQETQYF

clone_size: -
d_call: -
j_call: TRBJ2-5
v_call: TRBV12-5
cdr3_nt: TGTGCTAGTGGTCCATCAGGGGCAGAGACCCAGTACTTC
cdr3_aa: CASGPSGAETQYF

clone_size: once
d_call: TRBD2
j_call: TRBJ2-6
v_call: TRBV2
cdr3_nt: TGTGCCAGCAGTGACGCCGCTAGCGGACCCTCTGGGGCCAACGTCCTGACTTTC
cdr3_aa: CASSDAASGPSGANVLTF

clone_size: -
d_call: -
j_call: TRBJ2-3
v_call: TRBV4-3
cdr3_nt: TGCGCCAGCAGCCTCGGTTGGGGGAGAAGCACAGATACGCAGTATTTT
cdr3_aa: CASSLGWGRSTDTQYF

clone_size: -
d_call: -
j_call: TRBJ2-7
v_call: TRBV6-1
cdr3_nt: TGTGCCAGCAGTGGGGCGCCCAGATCCTACGAGCAGTACTTC
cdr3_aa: CASSGAPRSYEQYF

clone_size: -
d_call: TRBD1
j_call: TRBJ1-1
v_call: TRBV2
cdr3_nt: TGTGCCAGCAGTGCGGGAACAGGGGGGGGCACTGAAGCTTTCTTT
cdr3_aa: CASSAGTGGGTEAFF

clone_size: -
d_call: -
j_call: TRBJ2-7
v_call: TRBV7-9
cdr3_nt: TGTGCCAGCAGCCCACCCGGCGGTGTGTACGAGCAGTACTTC
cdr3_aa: CASSPPGGVYEQYF

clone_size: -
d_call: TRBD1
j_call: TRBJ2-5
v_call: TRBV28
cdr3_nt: TGTGCCAGCAGTTTCTCCGGGACAGGTCCCCAAGAGACCCAGTACTTC
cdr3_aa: CASSFSGTGPQETQYF

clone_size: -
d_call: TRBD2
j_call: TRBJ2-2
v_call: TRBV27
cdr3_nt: TGTGCCAGCAGCCACCTCCGGGGACTAGCGGGACCGACCGGGGAGCTGTTTTTT
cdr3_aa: CASSHLRGLAGPTGELFF

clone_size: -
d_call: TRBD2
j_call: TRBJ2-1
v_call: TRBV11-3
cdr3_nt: TGTGCCAGCAGCTTAGAAGCGGGAGTTGAGCAGTTCTTC
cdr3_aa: CASSLEAGVEQFF

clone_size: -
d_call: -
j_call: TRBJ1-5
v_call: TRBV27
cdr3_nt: TGTGCCAGCAGTTTATACAATCAGCCCCAGCATTTT
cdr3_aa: CASSLYNQPQHF

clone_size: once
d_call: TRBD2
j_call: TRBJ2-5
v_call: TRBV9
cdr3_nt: TGTGCCAGCAGCGTAGGCGCGGGAGGGCCGGGGGAGACCCAGTACTTC
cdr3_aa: CASSVGAGGPGETQYF

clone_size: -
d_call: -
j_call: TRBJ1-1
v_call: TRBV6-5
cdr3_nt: TGTGCCAGCAGCCAGGACACCGGTTCGAACACTGAAGCTTTCTTT
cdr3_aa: CASSQDTGSNTEAFF

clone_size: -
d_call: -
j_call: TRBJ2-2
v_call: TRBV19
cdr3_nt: TGTGCCAGTTCCAAGACCGGGGAGCTGTTTTTT
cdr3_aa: CASSKTGELFF

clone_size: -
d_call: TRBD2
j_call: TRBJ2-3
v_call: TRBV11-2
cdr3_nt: TGTGCCAGCAGCTCCACGCGGACTAGCGGAAACACAGATACGCAGTATTTT
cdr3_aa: CASSSTRTSGNTDTQYF

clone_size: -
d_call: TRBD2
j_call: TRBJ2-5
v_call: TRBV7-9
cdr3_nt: TGTGCCAGCAGCTTAAGGACTAGCGGAAAAGAGACCCAGTACTTC
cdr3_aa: CASSLRTSGKETQYF

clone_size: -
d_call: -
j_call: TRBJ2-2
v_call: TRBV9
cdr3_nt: TGTGCCAGCAGCGTAGGTCCGAACACCGGGGAGCTGTTTTTT
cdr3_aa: CASSVGPNTGELFF

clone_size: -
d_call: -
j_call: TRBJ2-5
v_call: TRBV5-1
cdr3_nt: TGCGCCAGCAGCACCCGGGGAGAGACCCAGTACTTC
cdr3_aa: CASSTRGETQYF

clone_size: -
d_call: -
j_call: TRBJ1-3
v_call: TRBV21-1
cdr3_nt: TGTGCCAGCAGGGGGACAGGGGCCTTCTCTGGAAACACCATATATTTT
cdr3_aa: CASRGTGAFSGNTIYF

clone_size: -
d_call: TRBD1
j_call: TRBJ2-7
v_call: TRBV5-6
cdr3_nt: TGTGCCAGCAATGTCGGGACAGGGAACCTCTACGAGCAGTACTTC
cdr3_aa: CASNVGTGNLYEQYF

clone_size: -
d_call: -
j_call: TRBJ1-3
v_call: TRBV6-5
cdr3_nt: TGTGCCAGCAGTGGCTTCGCGCGCTCTGGAAACACCATATATTTT
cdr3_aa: CASSGFARSGNTIYF

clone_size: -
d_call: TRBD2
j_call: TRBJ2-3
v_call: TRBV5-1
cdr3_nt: TGCGCCAGCAGCAAGAGACTAGCGGAACTGGGCACAGATACGCAGTATTTT
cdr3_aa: CASSKRLAELGTDTQYF

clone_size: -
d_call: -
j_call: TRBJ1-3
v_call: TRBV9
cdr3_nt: TGTGCCAGCAGCGTCGCTCCCCAAAGCTCTCTTGGCGCTGGCAACACCATATATTTT
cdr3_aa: CASSVAPQSSLGAGNTIYF

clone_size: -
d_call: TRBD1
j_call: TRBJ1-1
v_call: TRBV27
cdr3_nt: TGTGCCAGCAGGAGTGACAGGGGAGTAACTGAAGCTTTCTTT
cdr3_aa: CASRSDRGVTEAFF

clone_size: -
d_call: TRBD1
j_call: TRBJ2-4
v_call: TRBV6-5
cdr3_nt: TGTGCCAGCAGTTACTCGGGGACAGGGGGATTTTACATTCAGTACTTC
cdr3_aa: CASSYSGTGGFYIQYF

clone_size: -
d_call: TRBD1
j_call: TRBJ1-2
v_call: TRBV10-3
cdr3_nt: TGTGCCATCAGTGTCCCCGGGACAGGGACCTATGGCTACACCTTC
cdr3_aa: CAISVPGTGTYGYTF